The TCR beta chain described here comes from a study of cytomegalovirus exposure and HLA in healthy donors. The V and J ends lost 0 bases and 3 bases, in that order; junction bases with no gene match: 7. Germline V gene data show CDR1 as LGHNA and CDR2 as YNFKEQ. The CDR3 covers 19 residues. Researchers ran the PCR with 60 Vbeta and 13 Jbeta primers. Using immunoSEQ multiplex PCR, the repertoire was profiled, and TCRdb retains in-frame clones only, with some absent. The table shows under 150,000 clones, with 70% to 85% occurring only once. This clone was seen just once. This chain links TRBV4-2 with TRBJ2-3; 15 bases align to TRBD2. The source is a man in his fifties or sixties in good health and CMV-seronegative. Sequencing was performed on PBMCs. This CDR3 reads CASSQERTSGGARTDTQYF. The CDR3 DNA follows: TGTGCCAGCAGCCAAGAACGGACTAGCGGGGGGGCCCGTACAGATACGCAGTATTTT.